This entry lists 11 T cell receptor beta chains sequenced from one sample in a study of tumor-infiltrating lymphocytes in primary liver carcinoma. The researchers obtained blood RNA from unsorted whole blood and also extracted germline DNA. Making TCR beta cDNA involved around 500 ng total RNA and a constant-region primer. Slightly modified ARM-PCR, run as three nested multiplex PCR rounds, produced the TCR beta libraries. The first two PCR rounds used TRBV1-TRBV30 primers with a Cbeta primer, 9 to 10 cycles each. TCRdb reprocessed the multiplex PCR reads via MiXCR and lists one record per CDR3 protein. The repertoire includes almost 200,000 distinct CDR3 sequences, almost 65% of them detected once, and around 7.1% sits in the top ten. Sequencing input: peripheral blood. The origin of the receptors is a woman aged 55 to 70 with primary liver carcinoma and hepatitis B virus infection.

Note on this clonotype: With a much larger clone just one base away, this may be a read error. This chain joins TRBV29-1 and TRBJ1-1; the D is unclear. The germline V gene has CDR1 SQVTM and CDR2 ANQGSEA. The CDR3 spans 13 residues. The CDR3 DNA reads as TGCATCGTTGAAGCGTATGAGTACACTGAAGCTTTCTTT. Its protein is CIVEAYEYTEAFF.

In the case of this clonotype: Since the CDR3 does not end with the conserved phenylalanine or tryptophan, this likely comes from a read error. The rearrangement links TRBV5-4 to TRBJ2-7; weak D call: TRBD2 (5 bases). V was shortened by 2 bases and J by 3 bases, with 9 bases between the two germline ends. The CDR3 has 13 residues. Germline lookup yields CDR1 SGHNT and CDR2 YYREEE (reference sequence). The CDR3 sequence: CASSFGSGYEQYS. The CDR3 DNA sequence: TGTGCCAGCAGCTTTGGGAGTGGCTACGAGCAGTACTCC.

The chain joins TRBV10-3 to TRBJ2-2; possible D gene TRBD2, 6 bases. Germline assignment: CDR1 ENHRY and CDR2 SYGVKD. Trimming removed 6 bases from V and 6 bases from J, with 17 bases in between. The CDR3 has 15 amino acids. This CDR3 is CAISPGTPPPGELFF. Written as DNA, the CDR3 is TGTGCCATCAGCCCCGGGACTCCCCCTCCCGGGGAGCTGTTTTTT.

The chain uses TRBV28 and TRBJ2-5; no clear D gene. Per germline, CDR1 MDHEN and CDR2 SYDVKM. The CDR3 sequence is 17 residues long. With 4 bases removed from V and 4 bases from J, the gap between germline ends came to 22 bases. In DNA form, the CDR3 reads TGTGCCAGCAGTTACAACACAGACGGCTTTGTGGGAGAGACCCAGTACTTC. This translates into CASSYNTDGFVGETQYF.

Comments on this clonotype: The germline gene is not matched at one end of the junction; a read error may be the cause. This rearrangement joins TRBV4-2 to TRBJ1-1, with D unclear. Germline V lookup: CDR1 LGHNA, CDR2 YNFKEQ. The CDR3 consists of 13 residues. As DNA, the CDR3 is TGTGCCAGCAGCCAATTTGGGAACACTGAGGCTTTCTTT. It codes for CASSQFGNTEAFF.

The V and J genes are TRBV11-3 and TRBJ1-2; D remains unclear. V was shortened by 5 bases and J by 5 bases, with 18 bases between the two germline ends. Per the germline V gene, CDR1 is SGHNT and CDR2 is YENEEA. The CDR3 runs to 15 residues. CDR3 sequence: CASSPKENPDYGYTF. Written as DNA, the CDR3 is TGTGCCAGCAGCCCAAAAGAGAATCCTGATTATGGCTACACCTTC.

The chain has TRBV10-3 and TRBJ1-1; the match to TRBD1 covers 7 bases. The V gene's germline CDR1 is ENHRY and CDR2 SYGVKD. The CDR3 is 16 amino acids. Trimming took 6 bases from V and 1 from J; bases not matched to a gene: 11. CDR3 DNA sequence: TGTGCCATCAGAGGATTGGGTGACAGGGCGAACACTGAAGCTTTCTTT. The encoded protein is CAIRGLGDRANTEAFF.

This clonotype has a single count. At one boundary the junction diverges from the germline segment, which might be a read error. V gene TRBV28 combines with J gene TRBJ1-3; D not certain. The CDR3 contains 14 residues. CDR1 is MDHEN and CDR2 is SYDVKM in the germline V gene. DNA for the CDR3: TGTGCCAGCAGCCCGGGGAACTCTGGAAACACCCTATATTTT. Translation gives CASSPGNSGNTLYF. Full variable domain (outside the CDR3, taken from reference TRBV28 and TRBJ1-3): DVKVTQSSRYLVKRTGEKVFLECVQDMDHENMFWYRQDPGLGLRLIYFSYDVKMKEKGDIPEGYSVSREKKERFSLILESASTNQTSMYLCASSPGNSGNTLYFGEGSWLTVV.

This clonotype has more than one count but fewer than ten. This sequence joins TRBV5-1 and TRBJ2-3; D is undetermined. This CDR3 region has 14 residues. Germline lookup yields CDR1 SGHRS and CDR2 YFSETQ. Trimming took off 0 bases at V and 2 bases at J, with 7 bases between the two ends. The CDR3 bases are TGCGCCAGCAGCTTGGAAAGGTTCACAGATACGCAGTATTTT. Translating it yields CASSLERFTDTQYF. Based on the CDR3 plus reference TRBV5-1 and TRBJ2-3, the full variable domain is KAGVTQTPRYLIKTRGQQVTLSCSPISGHRSVSWYQQTPGQGLQFLFEYFSETQRNKGNFPGRFSGRQFSNSRSEMNVSTLELGDSALYLCASSLERFTDTQYFGPGTRLTVL.

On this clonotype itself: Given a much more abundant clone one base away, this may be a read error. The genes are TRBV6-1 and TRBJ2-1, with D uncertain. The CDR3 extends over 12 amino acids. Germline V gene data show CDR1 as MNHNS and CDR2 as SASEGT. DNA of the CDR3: TGTGCCAGCAGTGGAATAAGGGATGAGCAGTCCTTC. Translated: CASSGIRDEQSF.

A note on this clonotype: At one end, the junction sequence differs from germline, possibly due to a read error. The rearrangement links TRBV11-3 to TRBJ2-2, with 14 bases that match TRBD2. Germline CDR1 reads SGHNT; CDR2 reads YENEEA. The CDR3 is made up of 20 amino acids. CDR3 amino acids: CASSIEMGLAGVGGSGELFF. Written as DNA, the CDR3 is TGTGCCAGCAGCATAGAGATGGGACTAGCGGGAGTCGGCGGTTCCGGGGAGCTGTTTTTT.